This T cell receptor beta chain was captured in a study of blood T cell repertoires in COVID-19 (dated by TCRdb to about 2020). With regard to the full study: Collaborator samples came from the United States, Italy and Spain and covered acute and convalescent phases of COVID-19. The prospective study material was composed of cDNA or gDNA derived from T cells, B-cell-depleted T cells, or PBMCs. The dataset comprised deeply sampled blood TCRbeta repertoires from subjects exposed to, actively infected with, or recovered from COVID-19. A freely available public database, intended as a resource for researchers studying the immune response to SARS-CoV-2, is where the repertoires were released. The samples were drawn from the first 160 participants of the ongoing ImmuneRACE study and from 1,254 subjects provided by 6 global collaborators. The sample metadata nearly always contained a de-identified subject ID, COVID-19 status, age in years and sex. Where available, HLA class I and class II types were taken from metadata supplied by the sample provider and were not determined by assay-based typing.

The collaborating institutions used their own protocols to collect whole blood in K2EDTA tubes. Collaborator samples were shipped for TCRbeta analysis as frozen whole blood, isolated PBMCs, or DNA extracted from either sample type. A remark on this clone: What antigen it recognizes has not been identified. Base qualities are not at hand, and no much larger clone is one base apart.

The immunoSEQ Assay, a bias-controlled multiplex PCR, was used to amplify TCRbeta CDR3 regions from genomic DNA. Under the source paper's analysis protocol: Within the assay, amplification of reference gene primers was used to estimate how many nucleated cells each sample contained. To quantify the absolute abundance of each unique TCRbeta CDR3 rearrangement, sequence reads were collapsed and filtered. Productive Simpson clonality was computed per sample as the square root of Simpson's diversity index over productive rearrangements. Imported from immuneACCESS, the table was reduced by TCRdb to in-frame sequences with V and J called. These copies leave out some clones; in studies compared against another copy, an unresolved V gene accounts for under half, and the cause of the remainder is not known. V, J and clone size derive from that table, while D and trimming were established from the DNA sequence. The sample contains about 200,000 clones, approximately 80% of them found a single time. The ten largest clones represent around 14% of the sample.

Points the paper makes about the study in general: How much clinical and demographic metadata was included differed by source and by participant, and the metadata was provided uncurated.

As encoded in the germline V gene, CDR1 is SGHDT while CDR2 is YYEEEE. Trimming takes 0 bases off V and 10 bases off J; junction bases not matched to a gene: 4. There are 14 amino acids in the CDR3, from cysteine to phenylalanine inclusive. Left in the record is the CDR3 DNA by itself, 42 bases read in frame from the first base. Sequencing used peripheral blood. The chain links TRBV5-6 with TRBJ2-1, with TRBD1 identical over 10 junction bases. The sequence was obtained from a human donor in a cohort sampled during active COVID-19. The nucleotides are TGTGCCAGCAGCTTGGGACAGGGGGCGTTGGAGCAGTTCTTC. It encodes CASSLGQGALEQFF. Full variable domain (CDR3 extended with the reference TRBV5-6 and TRBJ2-1 proteins): DAGVTQSPTHLIKTRGQQVTLRCSPKSGHDTVSWYQQALGQGPQFIFQYYEEEERQRGNFPDRFSGHQFPNYSSELNVNALLLGDSALYLCASSLGQGALEQFFGPGTRLTVL.